The clone carrying this T cell receptor beta chain is medium-sized. Germline lookup yields CDR1 LNHNV and CDR2 YYDKDF (reference sequence). With 1 base removed from V and 6 bases from J, the gap between germline ends came to 5 bases. This CDR3 comprises 12 residues. TCRdb recomputed calls from the reads with MiXCR, one row per CDR3 protein. The sample lists around 4,000 distinct CDR3 sequences, around 9.1% seen once, with about 32% in the top ten. The sample was CD4+ T cells from peripheral blood. The clonotype comes from a human donor with rheumatoid arthritis. V usage is TRBV15 and J usage is TRBJ2-3; D gene uncertain. The chain's CDR3 is CATSRGGDTQYF. The CDR3 region has the DNA TGTGCCACCAGCAGAGGTGGGGATACGCAGTATTTT.